This is a list of T cell receptor beta chains from one sample in a study of T cell responses to AZD1222 COVID-19 vaccine. The assay was immunoSEQ multiplex PCR, and TCRdb's table has in-frame clones only and misses some. This table holds approximately 77,000 clones, around 90% found once. The material was peripheral blood, obtained 28 days after the second AZD1222 dose. These receptors originate from an adult who received the AZD1222 COVID-19 vaccine. Both conserved end residues are part of each CDR3.

J gene	V gene	CDR3 protein
TRBJ1-3	TRBV6-5	CASTLLTTGNTIYF
TRBJ1-3	TRBV11-2	CASSLAGNTIYF
TRBJ1-1	TRBV11-2	CASSLDGGTDEAFF
TRBJ1-4	TRBV6-6	CASSYEGHGLFF
TRBJ1-1	TRBV5-8	CASSVLGGWGTEAFF
TRBJ2-6	TRBV28	CASSGTGGETGANVLTF
TRBJ1-1	TRBV11-3	CASSSPVGSTEAFF
TRBJ2-4	TRBV30	CAWNQGLAPFNKNIQYF
TRBJ2-4	TRBV15	CATSASGSAAKNIQYF
TRBJ1-1	TRBV5-4	CASRGASEAFF
TRBJ2-3	TRBV19	CASKGRGTDTQYF
TRBJ1-1	TRBV7-9	CASSLGTRQSAFF
TRBJ1-2	TRBV4-1	CASSQETGGDYGYTF
TRBJ1-5	TRBV23-1	CASSQSPAQNSNQPQHF
TRBJ1-1	TRBV6-5	CASSRPGQNTEAFF
TRBJ1-3	TRBV29-1	CSVLEGMGGNTIYF
TRBJ1-5	TRBV24-1	CATSDTGGAGNLPQHF
TRBJ1-1	TRBV5-4	CASSLQGQDEAFF
TRBJ1-2	TRBV7-9	CASSPHFAGANYGYTF
TRBJ2-7	TRBV7-2	CASSISRYEQYF
TRBJ2-7	TRBV28	CASRRGLAGSYEQYF
TRBJ1-1	TRBV29-1	CSVEVARTEAFF
TRBJ2-7	TRBV3-1/TRBV3-2	CASSPGTSGILYEQYF
TRBJ1-1	TRBV30	CAWRPGGQGHTEAFF
TRBJ2-7	TRBV20-1	CSASNYEQYF
TRBJ2-7	TRBV5-1	CASKSERPGTGAGEQYF
TRBJ2-5	TRBV28	CASSFQRSSGFQETQYF
TRBJ1-4	TRBV7-9	CASSPGTNQGEKLFF
TRBJ1-6	TRBV7-9	CASSQGAVRNSPLHF
TRBJ2-1	TRBV14	CASRAGGHNEQFF
TRBJ1-1	TRBV5-4	CASSLERVGAEAFF
TRBJ2-1	TRBV16	CASSQPGHAKQFF
TRBJ2-1	TRBV3-1/TRBV3-2	CASSQVSGRLSYNEQFF
TRBJ1-2	TRBV6-2/TRBV6-3	CASSYDTGDGYTF
TRBJ1-4	TRBV19	CASVDREGKLFF
TRBJ2-7	TRBV30	CAWSVGPSSYEQYF
TRBJ1-1	TRBV4-3	CASSQDGAGAENTEAFF
TRBJ2-7	TRBV6-5	CASSFRDPGEQYF